These 24 T cell receptor beta chains share one sample of origin, sequenced in a study of blood T cell repertoires in COVID-19. Sequencing used immunoSEQ multiplex PCR; TCRdb keeps in-frame clones, though not all of them. The sample contains about 300,000 clones, about 85% of which appear only once. Sequenced sample: PBMCs or T cells enriched from blood (not recorded which). The receptors shown here come from a woman aged 25 to 39 who had recovered from COVID-19.

The genes are TRBV4-1 and TRBJ2-2; 7 bases fit TRBD1. The CDR3 runs 15 residues. Germline-derived CDR1 and CDR2 are MGHRA and YSYEKL. V trimming: 3 bases; J trimming: 3 bases; junction bases outside the gene matches: 4. As DNA, the CDR3 is TGCGCCAGCAGCCAGGGGGACAGAGACACCGGGGAGCTGTTTTTT. It translates to CASSQGDRDTGELFF.

The chain recombines TRBV15 with TRBJ2-7; 7 positions agree with TRBD1. CDR1 and CDR2 (germline): LNHNV, YYDKDF (reference sequence). Trimming at V came to 0 bases and at J to 2 bases, leaving 4 bases not matched to a gene. This CDR3 contains 15 residues. As DNA, the CDR3 is TGTGCCACCAGCAGAGACCGGGACAGACCCTACGAGCAGTACTTC. Its protein product is CATSRDRDRPYEQYF.

The chain links TRBV6-2 or TRBV6-3 to TRBJ1-6; D is unclear. Trimming pared 5 bases from V and 9 bases from J, leaving 14 bases between. CDR1 MNHEY and CDR2 SVGEGT come from the germline V gene. This CDR3 has 14 amino acids. The CDR3 DNA follows: TGTGCCAGCAGTCGGGCGGGAAAGGGTTCACCCCTCCACTTT. This gives the protein CASSRAGKGSPLHF.

The CDR3 nucleotides read TGTGCCAGCAGCTTTGGCAGGGGTTCCTACGAGCAGTACTTC. This gives the protein CASSFGRGSYEQYF. V gene TRBV5-4 combines with J gene TRBJ2-7, with D maybe TRBD1 (6 bases). CDR1 and CDR2 from the germline V gene are SGHNT and YYREEE (reference sequence). This CDR3 contains 14 residues. Trimming took 2 bases from V and 1 from J, leaving 10 bases between them.

This clone was observed a handful of times. This rearrangement joins TRBV9 to TRBJ2-1; D gene uncertain. Trimming took off 0 bases at V and 8 bases at J, with 12 bases between the two ends. This CDR3 region has 14 residues. The germline V gene has CDR1 SGDLS and CDR2 YYNGEE. The DNA for the CDR3 is TGTGCCAGCAGCGTAGCTCCTGAGGCGGATGAGCAGTTCTTC. Protein: CASSVAPEADEQFF.

The rearrangement links TRBV15 to TRBJ2-6, with D unclear. The germline CDR1 and CDR2 sequences are LNHNV and YYDKDF (reference sequence). V was cut by 2 bases and J by 3 bases, with 11 bases left in between. CDR3 size: 16 residues. The CDR3 sequence: CATSRSFSSGANVLTF. For the CDR3, the DNA is TGTGCCACCAGCAGATCCTTTTCTAGTGGGGCCAACGTCCTGACTTTC. Filled out from reference TRBV15 and TRBJ2-6, the complete variable domain reads DAMVIQNPRYQVTQFGKPVTLSCSQTLNHNVMYWYQQKSSQAPKLLFHYYDKDFNNEADTPDNFQSRRPNTSFCFLDIRSPGLGDTAMYLCATSRSFSSGANVLTFGAGSRLTVL.

This clone was seen just once. The V call is TRBV15, the J call TRBJ2-1; D is undetermined. There are 15 residues in the CDR3. The V and J ends lost 4 bases and 6 bases respectively, with 16 bases between them. Germline CDR1 reads LNHNV; CDR2 reads YYDKDF (reference sequence). The CDR3 spells CATSNNNHPLNEQFF. CDR3 DNA sequence: TGTGCCACCAGCAACAACAACCATCCCCTCAATGAGCAGTTCTTC. The variable domain in full, with the rest retrieved from reference TRBV15 and TRBJ2-1, is DAMVIQNPRYQVTQFGKPVTLSCSQTLNHNVMYWYQQKSSQAPKLLFHYYDKDFNNEADTPDNFQSRRPNTSFCFLDIRSPGLGDTAMYLCATSNNNHPLNEQFFGPGTRLTVL.

This chain links TRBV7-3 with TRBJ1-5; possible D gene TRBD1, 5 bases. CDR3 length: 13 amino acids. Germline values: CDR1 SGHTA, CDR2 FQGTGA. Trimming took off 2 bases at V and 4 bases at J, with 6 bases between the two ends. The CDR3 nucleotides are TGTGCCAGCAGCTTACGGGGGAATCAGCCCCAGCATTTT. This translates into CASSLRGNQPQHF.

V and J are TRBV19 and TRBJ2-4; D might be TRBD1 (6 bases). CDR1 is LNHDA, CDR2 SQIVND, per germline (reference sequence). V was pared by 9 bases and J by 10 bases, with 13 bases between. The CDR3 extends over 11 amino acids. The CDR3 DNA reads as TGTGCCAGCGGGACACGGAAGATTCAGTACTTC. This translates into CASGTRKIQYF.

The chain recombines TRBV7-3 with TRBJ1-1; tentative D call: TRBD1 (5 bases). Germline lookup yields CDR1 SGHTA and CDR2 FQGTGA. V was cut by 5 bases and J by 5 bases, with 15 bases left in between. This CDR3 comprises 14 residues. The CDR3 reads CASSAAAGQTEAFF. The CDR3 region has the DNA TGTGCCAGCAGCGCCGCCGCAGGGCAAACTGAAGCTTTCTTT.

V usage is TRBV7-3 and J usage is TRBJ2-3; D is perhaps TRBD1 (7 bases). The CDR3 is 16 amino acids. CDR1 is SGHTA and CDR2 is FQGTGA in the germline V gene. The ends were cut back, 5 bases at V and 1 base at J, with 16 bases in the middle. In DNA, the CDR3 is TGTGCCAGCAGCAAAGGAGGGGGCCAAGGCACAGATACGCAGTATTTT. Protein product: CASSKGGGQGTDTQYF.

This sequence joins TRBV27 and TRBJ2-7; 9 nucleotides line up with TRBD1. Germline-derived CDR1 and CDR2 are MNHEY and SMNVEV (reference sequence). The CDR3 is 15 residues long. The ends lost 6 bases at V and 2 bases at J; junction bases unmatched: 8. The CDR3 protein is CASRSGTGITYEQYF. CDR3 coding DNA: TGTGCCAGCAGGTCCGGGACAGGGATTACCTACGAGCAGTACTTC.

This chain joins TRBV3-1 (or the pseudogene TRBV3-2) and TRBJ2-7; 9 positions agree with TRBD1. Trimming took 3 bases from V and 6 from J; bases not matched to a gene: 9. CDR1 is LGHDT, CDR2 YNNKEL, per germline (reference sequence). The CDR3 is 15 amino acids. The CDR3 loop reads CASSQLTGGVREQYF. In DNA, the CDR3 is TGTGCCAGCAGCCAGTTGACAGGGGGGGTCCGCGAGCAGTACTTC.

This rearrangement joins TRBV11-2 to TRBJ2-7; TRBD2 might be the D (5 bases). The CDR3 spans 17 residues. Germline values: CDR1 SGHAT, CDR2 FQNNGV. Trimming took off 4 bases at V and 3 bases at J, with 22 bases between the two ends. The CDR3 reads CASSSPRGPPYNYEQYF. The DNA for the CDR3 is TGTGCCAGCAGCTCCCCGCGCGGGCCCCCATATAACTACGAGCAGTACTTC.

The V and J genes are TRBV15 and TRBJ1-5; 8 bases map to TRBD1. Germline trimming cut 4 bases from V and 2 bases from J; bases unmatched to any gene: 7. The CDR3 runs to 16 residues. Germline V gene lookup returns CDR1 LNHNV and CDR2 YYDKDF (reference sequence). The CDR3: CATSTSQGARNQPQHF. The CDR3 DNA reads TGTGCCACCAGCACATCCCAGGGGGCGCGCAATCAGCCCCAGCATTTT.

On this clone: At one end, the junction sequence differs from germline, possibly due to a read error. The chain carries TRBV7-7 and TRBJ2-1; D not certain. The CDR3 loop spans 14 amino acids. Germline V gives CDR1 SSHAT, CDR2 FNYEAQ (reference sequence). The CDR3 sequence: CASSLASGHNEQFF. The CDR3 DNA sequence: TGTGCTAGCAGCTTAGCCTCGGGTCACAATGAGCAGTTCTTC.

V usage is TRBV27 and J usage is TRBJ2-7; a possible D gene is TRBD1 (5 bases). Germline V gene sequence: CDR1 MNHEY, CDR2 SMNVEV (reference sequence). The CDR3 has 14 amino acids. Trimming shortened V by 6 bases and J by 4 bases, and 16 bases separated the two germline ends. The CDR3 sequence: CASSSLGHWYEQYF. Here the CDR3 DNA reads TGTGCCAGCAGCTCCCTCGGACATTGGTACGAGCAGTACTTC.

This clone was seen only a few times. The rearrangement joins TRBV19 to TRBJ2-2; the match to TRBD2 covers 11 bases. V was pared by 4 bases and J by 0 bases, with 1 base of the junction left unmatched. CDR1 is LNHDA, CDR2 SQIVND, per germline (reference sequence). This CDR3 spans 16 amino acids. In DNA, the CDR3 is TGTGCCAGTAGTAAACTAGCGGGGGCGAACACCGGGGAGCTGTTTTTT. Translation: CASSKLAGANTGELFF.

The J gene is TRBJ2-3, the V gene TRBV18, with 9 nucleotides matching TRBD1. The junction had 1 base not matched to a gene; V was cut back by 0 bases and J by 6 bases. This CDR3 is built from 14 residues. Germline assignment: CDR1 KGHSH and CDR2 LQKENI. The CDR3 reads CASSPPQGADTQYF. The DNA for the CDR3 is TGTGCCAGCTCACCACCACAGGGGGCGGATACGCAGTATTTT.

This sequence joins TRBV6-5 and TRBJ2-7; 10 bases align to TRBD1. The V and J ends lost 6 bases and 5 bases, in that order; junction bases with no gene match: 10. The germline CDR1 and CDR2 sequences are MNHEY and SVGAGI. The CDR3 contains 15 residues. The CDR3 bases are TGTGCCAGCAGCCACCGGGACAGGGGAAGTCACGAGCAGTACTTC. Residues: CASSHRDRGSHEQYF.

The chain combines TRBV6-5 with TRBJ1-1; D ambiguous. V was cut by 6 bases and J by 0 bases, with 11 bases left in between. CDR1 is MNHEY and CDR2 is SVGAGI in the germline V gene. This CDR3 is 14 amino acids long. The CDR3 sequence: CASSQYSLNTEAFF. DNA of the CDR3: TGTGCCAGCAGCCAGTACAGCTTGAACACTGAAGCTTTCTTT.

J is TRBJ2-3 and V is TRBV19; 8 nucleotides line up with TRBD2. The CDR3 sequence is 14 residues long. CDR1 and CDR2 (germline): LNHDA, SQIVND (reference sequence). V lost 6 bases, J lost 3 bases, and 5 bases stayed unmatched. The chain's CDR3 is CASRKAGVTDTQYF. CDR3 nucleotide sequence: TGTGCCAGTAGGAAAGCGGGGGTAACAGATACGCAGTATTTT.

The chain recombines TRBV6-5 with TRBJ1-4; no clear D. The CDR3 is made up of 13 amino acids. V was pared by 2 bases and J by 4 bases, with 5 bases between. Germline CDR1 MNHEY, CDR2 SVGAGI. CDR3 sequence reads: CASSYLRNEKLFF. CDR3 bases: TGTGCCAGCAGTTACCTACGTAATGAAAAACTGTTTTTT.

This clone appeared a single time. At one end the junction does not follow the germline gene, possibly because of a read error. The chain joins TRBV2 to TRBJ2-7, with 7 positions matching TRBD2. This CDR3 region has 15 residues. Per the germline V gene, CDR1 is SNHLY and CDR2 is FYNNEI. The CDR3 DNA sequence: TGTGCCAGCACTGAAAGAGCCGGGAGGTTATACGAGCAGTACTTC. This encodes CASTERAGRLYEQYF.